This T cell receptor beta chain was captured in a study of radiation and T cells in renal cell carcinoma. Study overall: Nephrectomy followed 15 Gy stereotactic body radiation by 4 weeks.

This clone was found a few times. The CDR3 contains 11 residues. Trimming cost V 4 bases and J 4 bases, with 4 bases left between them. The germline gives CDR1 SGHRS, CDR2 YFSETQ. Clones were sequenced by immunoSEQ multiplex PCR, and TCRdb holds only the in-frame ones, with some missing. The table lists about 150,000 clones, roughly 86% of them singletons, with about an eighth in the top ten. As to time point: blood 2 weeks post-SBRT. As for treatment: 15 Gy SBRT to primary tumor, nephrectomy 4 weeks later. The sequences come from blood, collected from a patient whose treatment included radiotherapy and nephrectomy. The rearrangement joins TRBV5-1 to TRBJ2-3, with unresolved D. The origin of this receptor is a woman in her forties or fifties with renal cell carcinoma. CDR3 protein: CASSNADTQYF. The CDR3 DNA is TGCGCCAGCAGCAATGCAGATACGCAGTATTTT.